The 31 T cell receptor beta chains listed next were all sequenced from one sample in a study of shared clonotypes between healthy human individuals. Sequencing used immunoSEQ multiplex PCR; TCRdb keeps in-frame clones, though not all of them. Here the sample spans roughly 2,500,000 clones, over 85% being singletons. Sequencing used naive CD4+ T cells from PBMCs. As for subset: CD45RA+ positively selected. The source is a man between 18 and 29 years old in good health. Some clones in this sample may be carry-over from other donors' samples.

As DNA, the CDR3 is TGCGCCAGCAGGACTAGCGGGATCACAGATACGCAGTATTTT. Translating gives CASRTSGITDTQYF. The V gene is TRBV10-1, the J gene TRBJ2-3; 11 positions match TRBD2. This CDR3 is built from 14 residues. Germline V CDR1 and CDR2: WNHNN, SYGVQD (reference sequence). Losses at the gene ends were 6 bases for V and 2 bases for J; bases not matched to a gene: 1.

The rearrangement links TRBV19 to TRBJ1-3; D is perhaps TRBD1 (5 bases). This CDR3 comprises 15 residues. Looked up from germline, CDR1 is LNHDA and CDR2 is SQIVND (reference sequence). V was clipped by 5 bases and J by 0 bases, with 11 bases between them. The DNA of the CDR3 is TGTGCCAGTAGTTCCCGGGACCTCTCTGGAAACACCATATATTTT. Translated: CASSSRDLSGNTIYF.

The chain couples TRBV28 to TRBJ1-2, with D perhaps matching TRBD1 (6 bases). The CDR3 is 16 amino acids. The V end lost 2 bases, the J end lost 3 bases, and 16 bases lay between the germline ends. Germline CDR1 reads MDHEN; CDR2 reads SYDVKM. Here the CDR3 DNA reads TGTGCCAGCAGTTTAGCCGGGATAAGGGGGGACTATGGCTACACCTTC. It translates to CASSLAGIRGDYGYTF.

CDR3 coding DNA: TGTGCCAGCAGTCAGGACAGGGTGCGCTATGGCTACACCTTC. Its protein is CASSQDRVRYGYTF. The genes are TRBV28 and TRBJ1-2, with 8 nucleotides matching TRBD1. Germline-derived CDR1 and CDR2 are MDHEN and SYDVKM. CDR3 length equals 14 residues. V was pared by 5 bases and J by 4 bases, with 6 bases of the junction left unmatched.

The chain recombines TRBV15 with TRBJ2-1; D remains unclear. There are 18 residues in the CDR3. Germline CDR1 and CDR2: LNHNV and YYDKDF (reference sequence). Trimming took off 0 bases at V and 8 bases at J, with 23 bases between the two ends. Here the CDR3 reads CATSRDPRHYGLGYEQFF. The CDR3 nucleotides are TGTGCCACCAGCAGAGATCCCCGACATTACGGCCTGGGATATGAGCAGTTCTTC.

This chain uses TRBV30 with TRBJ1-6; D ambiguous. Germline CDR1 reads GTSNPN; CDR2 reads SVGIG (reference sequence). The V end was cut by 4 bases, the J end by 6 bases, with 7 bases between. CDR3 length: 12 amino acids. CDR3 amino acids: CAWTGFNSPLHF. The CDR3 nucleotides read TGTGCCTGGACCGGGTTTAATTCACCCCTCCACTTT.

The CDR3 loop is CASSVGLRIVGAEAFF. CDR3 nucleotide sequence: TGTGCCAGCAGCGTAGGTTTGAGGATCGTCGGTGCTGAAGCTTTCTTT. V gene TRBV9 combines with J gene TRBJ1-1; the D is unclear. This CDR3 is built from 16 residues. The ends were cut back, 0 bases at V and 6 bases at J, with 18 bases in the middle. Germline V gene data show CDR1 as SGDLS and CDR2 as YYNGEE.

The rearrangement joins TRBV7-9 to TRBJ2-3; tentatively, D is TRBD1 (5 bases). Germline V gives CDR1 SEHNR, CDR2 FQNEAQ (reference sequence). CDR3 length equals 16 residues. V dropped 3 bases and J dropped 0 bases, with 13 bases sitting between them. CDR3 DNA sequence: TGTGCCAGCAGCTTTTGGGGCAGAATCAGCACAGATACGCAGTATTTT. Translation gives CASSFWGRISTDTQYF.

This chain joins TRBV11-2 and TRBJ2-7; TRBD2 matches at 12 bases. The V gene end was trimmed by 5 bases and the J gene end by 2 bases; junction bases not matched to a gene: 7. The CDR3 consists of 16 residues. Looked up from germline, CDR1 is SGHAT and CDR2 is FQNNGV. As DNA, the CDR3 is TGTGCCAGCAGCACCGGGACTAGCGGGTTACCCTACGAGCAGTACTTC. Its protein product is CASSTGTSGLPYEQYF.

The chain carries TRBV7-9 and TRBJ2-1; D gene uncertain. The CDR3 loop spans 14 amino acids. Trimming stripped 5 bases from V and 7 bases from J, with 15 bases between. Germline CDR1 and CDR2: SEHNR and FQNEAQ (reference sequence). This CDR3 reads CASSPPAFWNEQFF. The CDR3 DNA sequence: TGTGCCAGCAGCCCACCTGCCTTCTGGAATGAGCAGTTCTTC.

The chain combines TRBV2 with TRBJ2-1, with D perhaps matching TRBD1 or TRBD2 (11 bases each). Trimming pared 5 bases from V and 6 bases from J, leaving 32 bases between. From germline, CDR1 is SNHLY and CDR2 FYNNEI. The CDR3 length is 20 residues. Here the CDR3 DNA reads TGTGCCAGCAGTCTCCGGGACAGGGGGAGACTAGCGGGATTTCCCAATGAGCAGTTCTTC. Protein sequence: CASSLRDRGRLAGFPNEQFF.

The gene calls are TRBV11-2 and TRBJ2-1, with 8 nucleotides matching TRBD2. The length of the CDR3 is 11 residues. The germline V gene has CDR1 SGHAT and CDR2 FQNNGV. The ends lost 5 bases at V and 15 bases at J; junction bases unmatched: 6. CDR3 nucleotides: TGTGCCAGCAGCACCGGGACTAGTCCGTTCTTC. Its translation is CASSTGTSPFF.

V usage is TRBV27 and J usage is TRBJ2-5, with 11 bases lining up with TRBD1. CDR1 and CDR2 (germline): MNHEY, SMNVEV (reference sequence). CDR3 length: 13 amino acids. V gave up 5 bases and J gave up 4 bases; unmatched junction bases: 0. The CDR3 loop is CASSGTGGETQYF. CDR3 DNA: TGTGCCAGCAGTGGGACAGGGGGAGAGACCCAGTACTTC.

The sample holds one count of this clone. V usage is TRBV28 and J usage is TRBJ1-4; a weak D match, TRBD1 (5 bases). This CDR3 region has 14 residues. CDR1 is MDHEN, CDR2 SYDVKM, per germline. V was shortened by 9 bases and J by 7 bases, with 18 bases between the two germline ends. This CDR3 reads CASRQPGPVEKLFF. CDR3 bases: TGTGCCAGTCGACAGCCGGGTCCCGTTGAAAAACTGTTTTTT.

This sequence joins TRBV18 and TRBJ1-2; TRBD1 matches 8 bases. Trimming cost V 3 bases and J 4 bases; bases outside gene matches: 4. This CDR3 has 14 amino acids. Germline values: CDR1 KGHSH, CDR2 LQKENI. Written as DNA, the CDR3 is TGTGCCAGCTCACCCGCCACAGGGGGCTATGGCTACACCTTC. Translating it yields CASSPATGGYGYTF.

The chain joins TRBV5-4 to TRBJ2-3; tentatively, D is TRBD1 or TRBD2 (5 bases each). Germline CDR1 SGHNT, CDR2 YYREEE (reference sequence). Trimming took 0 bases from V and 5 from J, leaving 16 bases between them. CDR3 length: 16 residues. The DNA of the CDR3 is TGTGCCAGCAGCTTGGATTCAGGGAGTAACCTAGATACGCAGTATTTT. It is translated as CASSLDSGSNLDTQYF.

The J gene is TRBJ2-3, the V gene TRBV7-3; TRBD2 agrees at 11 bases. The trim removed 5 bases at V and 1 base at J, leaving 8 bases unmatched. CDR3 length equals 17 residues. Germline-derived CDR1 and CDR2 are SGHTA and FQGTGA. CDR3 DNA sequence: TGTGCCAGCAGCCTAGGACCGGGACTAGCGGGCACAGATACGCAGTATTTT. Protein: CASSLGPGLAGTDTQYF.

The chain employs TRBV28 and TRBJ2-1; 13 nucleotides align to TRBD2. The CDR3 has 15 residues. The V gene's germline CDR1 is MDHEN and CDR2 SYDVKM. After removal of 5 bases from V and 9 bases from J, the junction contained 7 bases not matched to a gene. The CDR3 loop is CASSRRTSGSSEQFF. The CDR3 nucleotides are TGTGCCAGCAGTCGACGGACTAGCGGGAGTAGTGAGCAGTTCTTC.

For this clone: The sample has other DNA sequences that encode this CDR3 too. The CDR3 DNA follows: TGTGCCAGCAGCTTAGAGGGGGGGAGCTCCTACGAGCAGTACTTC. Its protein product is CASSLEGGSSYEQYF. The chain uses TRBV7-9 and TRBJ2-7; a weak D match, TRBD2 (7 bases). Trimming removed 1 base at V and 0 bases at J, with 10 bases between. CDR1 is SEHNR, CDR2 FQNEAQ, per germline (reference sequence). CDR3 length equals 15 residues.

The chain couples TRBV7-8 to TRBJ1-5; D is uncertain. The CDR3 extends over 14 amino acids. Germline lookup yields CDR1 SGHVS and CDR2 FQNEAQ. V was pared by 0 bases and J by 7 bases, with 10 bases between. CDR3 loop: CASSLAQGRQPQHF. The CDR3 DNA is TGTGCCAGCAGCTTAGCACAAGGAAGGCAGCCCCAGCATTTT.

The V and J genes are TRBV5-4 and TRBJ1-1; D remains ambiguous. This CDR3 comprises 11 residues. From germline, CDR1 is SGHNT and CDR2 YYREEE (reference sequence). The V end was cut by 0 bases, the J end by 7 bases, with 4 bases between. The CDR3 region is CASSLDSEAFF. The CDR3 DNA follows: TGTGCCAGCAGCTTGGACAGTGAAGCTTTCTTT.

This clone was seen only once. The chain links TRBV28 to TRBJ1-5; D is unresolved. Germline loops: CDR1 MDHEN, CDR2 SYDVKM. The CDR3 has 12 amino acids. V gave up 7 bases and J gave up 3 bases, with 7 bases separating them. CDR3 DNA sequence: TGTGCCAGCACCAGGATCAATCAGCCCCAGCATTTT. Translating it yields CASTRINQPQHF.

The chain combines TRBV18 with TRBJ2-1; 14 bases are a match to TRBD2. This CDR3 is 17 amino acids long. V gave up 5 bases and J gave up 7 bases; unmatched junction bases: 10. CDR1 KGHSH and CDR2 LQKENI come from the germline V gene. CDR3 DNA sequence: TGTGCCAGCTCAGCCATGCGACTAGCGGGAGGGCAGAATGAGCAGTTCTTC. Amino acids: CASSAMRLAGGQNEQFF.

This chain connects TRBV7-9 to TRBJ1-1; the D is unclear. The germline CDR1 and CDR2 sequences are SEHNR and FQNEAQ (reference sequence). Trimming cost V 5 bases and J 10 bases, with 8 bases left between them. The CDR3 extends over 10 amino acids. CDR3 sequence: CASSPRRAFF. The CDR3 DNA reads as TGTGCCAGCAGCCCCCGGCGAGCTTTCTTT.

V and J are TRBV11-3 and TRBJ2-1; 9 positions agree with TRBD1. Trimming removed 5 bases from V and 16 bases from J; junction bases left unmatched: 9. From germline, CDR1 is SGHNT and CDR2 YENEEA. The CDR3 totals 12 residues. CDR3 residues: CASSLGQGLQFF. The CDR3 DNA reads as TGTGCCAGCAGCCTCGGACAGGGGTTGCAATTCTTC.

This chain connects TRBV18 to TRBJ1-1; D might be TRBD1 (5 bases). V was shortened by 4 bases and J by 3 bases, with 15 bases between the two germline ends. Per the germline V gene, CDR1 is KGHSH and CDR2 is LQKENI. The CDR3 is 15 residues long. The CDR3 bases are TGTGCCAGCTCACTTCTCGGGGGTGTGGACACTGAAGCTTTCTTT. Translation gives CASSLLGGVDTEAFF.

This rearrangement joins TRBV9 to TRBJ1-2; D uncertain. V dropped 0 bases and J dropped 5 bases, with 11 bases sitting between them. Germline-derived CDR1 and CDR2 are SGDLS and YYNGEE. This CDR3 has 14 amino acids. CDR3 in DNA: TGTGCCAGCAGCGTAGGGAGCGGGATTTATGGCTACACCTTC. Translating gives CASSVGSGIYGYTF.

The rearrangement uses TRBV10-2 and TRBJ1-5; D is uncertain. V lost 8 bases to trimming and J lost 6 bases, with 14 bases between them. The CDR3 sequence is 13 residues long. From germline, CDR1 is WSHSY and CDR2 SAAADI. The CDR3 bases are TGCGCCAGCGCATCAGGATGGGGTCAGCCCCAGCATTTT. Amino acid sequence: CASASGWGQPQHF.

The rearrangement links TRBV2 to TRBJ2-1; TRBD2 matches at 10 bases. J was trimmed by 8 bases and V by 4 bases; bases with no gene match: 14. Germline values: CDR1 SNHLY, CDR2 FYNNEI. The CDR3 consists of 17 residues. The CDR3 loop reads CASSVGRGLAGVHEQFF. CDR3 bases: TGTGCCAGCAGTGTTGGAAGGGGGCTAGCGGGAGTCCATGAGCAGTTCTTC.

Written as DNA, the CDR3 is TGTGCCAGCAGGATGAACGGACAGGCTTTGAGCTACACCTTC. This gives the protein CASRMNGQALSYTF. This rearrangement joins TRBV13 to TRBJ1-2; 7 positions match TRBD1. Trimming at V came to 6 bases and at J to 9 bases, leaving 13 bases not matched to a gene. The CDR3 runs to 14 residues. Germline-derived CDR1 and CDR2 are PRHDT and FYEKMQ (reference sequence).

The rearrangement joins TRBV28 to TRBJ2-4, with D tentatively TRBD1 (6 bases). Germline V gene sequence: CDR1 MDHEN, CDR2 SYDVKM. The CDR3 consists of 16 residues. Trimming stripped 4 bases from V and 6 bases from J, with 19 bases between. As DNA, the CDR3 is TGTGCCAGCAGTTCAGTTCAGTTGGGGGCGGGAAACATTCAGTACTTC. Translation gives CASSSVQLGAGNIQYF.